Presented here are 20 T cell receptor beta chains from one specimen sequenced in a study of T cell repertoires in aging, cancer and after chemotherapy. TRB rearrangements spanning V, D and J were amplified using mixed TRB-A/B primers. TCRdb used MiXCR to reprocess the multiplex PCR reads, holding one entry per CDR3 protein. The repertoire has around 1,800 distinct CDR3 sequences, under 40% of them found once; the top ten carry less than 8.5%. Peripheral blood genomic DNA, not sorted cells or RNA, was the template. The source material was blood. These receptors all come from a human donor with a solid tumor.

The rearrangement uses TRBV19 and TRBJ2-3; D not certain. Trimming stripped 2 bases from V and 4 bases from J, with 7 bases between. The length of the CDR3 is 13 residues. Per the germline V gene, CDR1 is LNHDA and CDR2 is SQIVND (reference sequence). The CDR3, as DNA: TGTGCCAGTAGTATAATAACCGCAGATACGCAGTATTTT. Protein product: CASSIITADTQYF. Full variable domain (outside the CDR3, taken from reference TRBV19 and TRBJ2-3): DGGITQSPKYLFRKEGQNVTLSCEQNLNHDAMYWYRQDPGQGLRLIYYSQIVNDFQKGDIAEGYSVSREKKESFPLTVTSAQKNPTAFYLCASSIITADTQYFGPGTRLTVL.

This clonotype was recorded a few times. V and J are TRBV27 and TRBJ2-6; D might be TRBD1 (6 bases). V was shortened by 4 bases and J by 1 base, with 14 bases between the two germline ends. The CDR3 consists of 17 residues. Germline V CDR1 and CDR2: MNHEY, SMNVEV (reference sequence). The CDR3 DNA reads TGTGCCAGCAGTTCCATTTACACAGGGTCTGGGGCCAACGTCCTGACTTTC. Translated, it gives CASSSIYTGSGANVLTF.

By share of the sample, this clonotype is large (0.1 to 1%). The chain combines TRBV5-4 with TRBJ2-3, with D uncertain. The length of the CDR3 is 14 residues. Trimming removed 0 bases from V and 2 bases from J, with 7 bases in between. Germline CDR1 SGHNT, CDR2 YYREEE (reference sequence). This CDR3 is CASSLGDHTDTQYF. CDR3 sequence (DNA): TGTGCCAGCAGCTTGGGGGATCACACAGATACGCAGTATTTT.

CDR3 sequence reads: CASSELGALGTDTQYF. CDR3 DNA: TGCGCCAGCAGTGAGCTGGGGGCGCTGGGCACAGATACGCAGTATTTT. The chain recombines TRBV10-2 with TRBJ2-3; a weak D match, TRBD1 (6 bases). The CDR3 covers 16 residues. V was pared by 2 bases and J by 1 base, with 13 bases between. Looked up from germline, CDR1 is WSHSY and CDR2 is SAAADI.

With regard to this clonotype: Mismatch with germline at one junction end may stem from a read error. The J gene is TRBJ1-2, the V gene TRBV5-3; D gene ambiguous. TRBV5-3 carries the ORF label, with uncertain function. This CDR3 spans 14 amino acids. The DNA of the CDR3 is TGCGCCAGCAGCTTGCTGGGGTTGGACTATGGCTACACCTTC. This gives the protein CASSLLGLDYGYTF.

J is TRBJ2-5 and V is TRBV5-6, with D unclear. Germline V lookup: CDR1 SGHDT, CDR2 YYEEEE. Trimming removed 2 bases at V and 1 base at J, with 9 bases between. The length of the CDR3 is 14 residues. CDR3 sequence reads: CASSFASSQETQYF. CDR3 nucleotides: TGTGCCAGCAGCTTTGCCAGCAGCCAAGAGACCCAGTACTTC.

This clonotype is labeled large. The CDR3 sequence: CSVGTSRVSGELFF. The CDR3 nucleotides read TGCAGCGTTGGGACCTCCAGGGTCTCCGGGGAGCTGTTTTTT. This rearrangement joins TRBV29-1 to TRBJ2-2, with a possible D match to TRBD1 (5 bases). The CDR3 has 14 residues. Germline CDR1 is SQVTM and CDR2 is ANQGSEA. V was pared by 4 bases and J by 6 bases, with 15 bases between.

This clonotype came up a few times. The J gene is TRBJ1-4, the V gene TRBV5-6; D is perhaps TRBD1 (6 bases). The germline V gene encodes CDR1 SGHDT and CDR2 YYEEEE. CDR3 size: 15 residues. Trimming took 4 bases from V and 0 from J, leaving 10 bases between them. The CDR3 nucleotides read TGTGCCAGCAGCCGGACAGATGCAACTAATGAAAAACTGTTTTTT. Protein sequence: CASSRTDATNEKLFF.

The chain carries TRBV19 and TRBJ2-7; the D gene is possibly TRBD2 (5 bases). V lost 10 bases and J lost 7, with 17 bases in between. The CDR3 totals 12 residues. From germline, CDR1 is LNHDA and CDR2 SQIVND (reference sequence). The CDR3 DNA reads as TGTGCCACCCAGGCCGCCGGAGGAGAGCAGTACTTC. Its protein product is CATQAAGGEQYF.

J is TRBJ1-4 and V is TRBV5-1, with unresolved D. The CDR3 loop spans 15 amino acids. Germline V CDR1 and CDR2: SGHRS, YFSETQ. V was shortened by 1 base and J by 6 bases, with 13 bases between the two germline ends. For the CDR3, the DNA is TGCGCCAGCAGCTTGAGTCGGGGAGTGGATGAAAAACTGTTTTTT. Translating gives CASSLSRGVDEKLFF.

The sample holds a few counts of this clonotype. The V and J genes are TRBV19 and TRBJ1-2; 7 nucleotides match TRBD1. V lost 8 bases, J lost 5 bases, and 14 bases stayed unmatched. This CDR3 region has 15 residues. Looked up from germline, CDR1 is LNHDA and CDR2 is SQIVND (reference sequence). This CDR3 is CASYRQGSMGYGYTF. CDR3 DNA: TGTGCCAGTTACCGACAGGGATCGATGGGATATGGCTACACCTTC. Complete variable domain (other parts from reference TRBV19 and TRBJ1-2): DGGITQSPKYLFRKEGQNVTLSCEQNLNHDAMYWYRQDPGQGLRLIYYSQIVNDFQKGDIAEGYSVSREKKESFPLTVTSAQKNPTAFYLCASYRQGSMGYGYTFGSGTRLTVV.

This chain connects TRBV6-2 or TRBV6-3 to TRBJ2-7; D ambiguous. The CDR3 contains 14 residues. The ends were cut back, 4 bases at V and 3 bases at J, with 13 bases in the middle. Germline lookup yields CDR1 MNHEY and CDR2 SVGEGT. The CDR3 is CASSLDLSIYEQYF. The CDR3 DNA follows: TGTGCCAGCAGTTTGGACCTCTCTATCTACGAGCAGTACTTC.

This clonotype has more than one count but fewer than ten. The CDR3 spells CASSRGGSANYGYTF. The CDR3 DNA follows: TGTGCCAGCAGTCGTGGGGGCTCCGCTAACTATGGCTACACCTTC. This chain connects TRBV6-6 to TRBJ1-2; D perhaps matches TRBD1 (6 bases). The CDR3 runs 15 residues. V gave up 5 bases and J gave up 0 bases, with 13 bases separating them. The germline CDR1 and CDR2 sequences are MNHNY and SVGAGI (reference sequence).

V and J are TRBV30 and TRBJ2-5; 12 bases are a match to TRBD2. Per the germline V gene, CDR1 is GTSNPN and CDR2 is SVGIG (reference sequence). This CDR3 comprises 15 residues. V lost 3 bases and J lost 6; bases outside the gene matches: 8. CDR3: CAWSPSSGGAQTQYF. As DNA, the CDR3 is TGTGCCTGGAGCCCCTCTAGCGGGGGGGCTCAGACCCAGTACTTC.

The chain recombines TRBV19 with TRBJ1-3; 10 bases line up with TRBD1. Germline CDR1 and CDR2: LNHDA and SQIVND (reference sequence). Trimming took 1 base from V and 0 from J; bases not matched to a gene: 9. The CDR3 spans 19 residues. In DNA, the CDR3 is TGTGCCAGTAGTATAGCACGTCGGGACAGGGGAATCTCTGGAAACACCATATATTTT. Translating it yields CASSIARRDRGISGNTIYF.

The gene calls are TRBV5-6 and TRBJ2-4; D remains ambiguous. The CDR3 loop spans 19 amino acids. Trimming pared 1 base from V and 0 bases from J, leaving 20 bases between. Germline V gene lookup returns CDR1 SGHDT and CDR2 YYEEEE. The CDR3 sequence is CASSLQGDTKLLAKNIQYF. CDR3 nucleotide sequence: TGTGCCAGCAGCTTGCAAGGCGACACCAAACTTCTAGCCAAAAACATTCAGTACTTC.

The gene calls are TRBV7-6 and TRBJ1-5, with TRBD1 matching 7 bases. The trim removed 5 bases at V and 0 bases at J, leaving 4 bases unmatched. This CDR3 contains 15 residues. The germline gives CDR1 SGHVS, CDR2 FNYEAQ. This CDR3 is CASSPGQYSNQPQHF. DNA of the CDR3: TGTGCCAGCAGCCCGGGACAGTATAGCAATCAGCCCCAGCATTTT.

The chain uses TRBV27 and TRBJ2-7; unclear D gene. The V gene's germline CDR1 is MNHEY and CDR2 SMNVEV (reference sequence). This CDR3 comprises 13 residues. The V gene lost 3 bases and the J gene lost 3 bases, with 9 bases spanning the gap. The CDR3 protein is CASSFGPFYEQYF. The CDR3 bases are TGTGCCAGCAGTTTTGGGCCTTTCTACGAGCAGTACTTC.

The J gene is TRBJ2-3, the V gene TRBV9; 16 positions agree with TRBD2. Germline trimming cut 3 bases from V and 8 bases from J; bases unmatched to any gene: 12. CDR3 length equals 18 residues. Germline lookup yields CDR1 SGDLS and CDR2 YYNGEE. The CDR3 loop reads CASSAEGGLAGGPFTQYF. CDR3 bases: TGTGCCAGCAGCGCCGAGGGGGGACTAGCGGGAGGGCCTTTTACGCAGTATTTT.

This clonotype came up a few times. The J gene is TRBJ2-1, the V gene TRBV19; possibly TRBD2 for D (7 bases). The CDR3 covers 16 residues. V shed 6 bases and J shed 4 bases, with 19 bases lying between them. CDR1 and CDR2 (germline): LNHDA, SQIVND (reference sequence). CDR3: CASRWSEGGGYNEQFF. CDR3 in DNA: TGTGCCAGTAGGTGGTCAGAAGGGGGGGGTTACAATGAGCAGTTCTTC.